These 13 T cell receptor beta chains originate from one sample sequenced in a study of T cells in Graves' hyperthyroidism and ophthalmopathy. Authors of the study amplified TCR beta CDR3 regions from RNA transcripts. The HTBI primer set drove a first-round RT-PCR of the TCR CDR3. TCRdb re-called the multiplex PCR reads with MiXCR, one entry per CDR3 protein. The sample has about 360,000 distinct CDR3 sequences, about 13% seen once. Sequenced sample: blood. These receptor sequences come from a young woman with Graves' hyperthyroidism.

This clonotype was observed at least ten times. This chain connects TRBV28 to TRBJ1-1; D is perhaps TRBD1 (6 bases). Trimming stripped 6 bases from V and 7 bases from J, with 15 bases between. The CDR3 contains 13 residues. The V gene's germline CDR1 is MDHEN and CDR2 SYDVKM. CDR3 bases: TGTGCCAGCAGCAACTCCCCGACAGGTGAAGCTTTCTTT. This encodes CASSNSPTGEAFF.

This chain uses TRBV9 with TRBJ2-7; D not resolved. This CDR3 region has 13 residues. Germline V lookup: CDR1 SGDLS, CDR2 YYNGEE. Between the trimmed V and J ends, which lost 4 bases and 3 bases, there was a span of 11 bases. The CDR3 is CASSPPHGYEQYF. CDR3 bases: TGTGCCAGCAGCCCGCCCCACGGCTACGAGCAGTACTTC.

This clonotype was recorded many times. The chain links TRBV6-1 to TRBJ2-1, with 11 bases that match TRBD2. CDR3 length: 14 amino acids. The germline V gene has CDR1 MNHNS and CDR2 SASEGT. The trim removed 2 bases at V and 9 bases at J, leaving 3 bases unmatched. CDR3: CASSEIAGGFEQFF. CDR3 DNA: TGTGCCAGCAGTGAAATAGCGGGAGGGTTTGAGCAGTTCTTC.

Written as DNA, the CDR3 is TGCAGCGCAAAACCACCCGTCGGGACCCCCGGCGCCGGGGAGCTGTTTTTT. Translated, it gives CSAKPPVGTPGAGELFF. This chain joins TRBV29-1 and TRBJ2-2; D tentatively fits TRBD1 or TRBD2 (5 bases each). V shed 7 bases and J shed 6 bases, with 27 bases lying between them. Germline V lookup: CDR1 SQVTM, CDR2 ANQGSEA. This CDR3 region has 17 residues.

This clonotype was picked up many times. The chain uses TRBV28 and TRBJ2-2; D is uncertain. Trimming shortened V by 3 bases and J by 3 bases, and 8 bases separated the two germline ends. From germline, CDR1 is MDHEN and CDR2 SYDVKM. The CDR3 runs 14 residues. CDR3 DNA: TGTGCCAGCAGTTTCGGCATAGACACCGGGGAGCTGTTTTTT. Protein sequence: CASSFGIDTGELFF.

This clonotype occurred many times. In DNA, the CDR3 is TGTGCCACCAACGAGAGGGGGGTCACAGATACGCAGTATTTT. Its protein is CATNERGVTDTQYF. This chain links TRBV24-1 with TRBJ2-3; D may correspond to TRBD1 or TRBD2 (6 bases each). There are 14 residues in the CDR3. The ends were cut back, 8 bases at V and 2 bases at J, with 13 bases in the middle. CDR1 is KGHDR, CDR2 SFDVKD, per germline.

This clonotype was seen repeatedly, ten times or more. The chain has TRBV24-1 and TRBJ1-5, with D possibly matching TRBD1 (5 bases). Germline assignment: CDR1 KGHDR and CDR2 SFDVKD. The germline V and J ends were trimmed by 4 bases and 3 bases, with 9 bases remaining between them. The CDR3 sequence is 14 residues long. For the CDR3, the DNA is TGTGCCACCAGTGAACCGGGGCCCAATCAGCCCCAGCATTTT. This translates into CATSEPGPNQPQHF.

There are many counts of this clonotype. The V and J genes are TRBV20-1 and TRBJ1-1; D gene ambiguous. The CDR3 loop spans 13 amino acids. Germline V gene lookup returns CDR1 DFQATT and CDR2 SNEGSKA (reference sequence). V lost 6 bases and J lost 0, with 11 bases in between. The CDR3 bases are TGCAGTGCATCAGACACCATGAACACTGAAGCTTTCTTT. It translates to CSASDTMNTEAFF.

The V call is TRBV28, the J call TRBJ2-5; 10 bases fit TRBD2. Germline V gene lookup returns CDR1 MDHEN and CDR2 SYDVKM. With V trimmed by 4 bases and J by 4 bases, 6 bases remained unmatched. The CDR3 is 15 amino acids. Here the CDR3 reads CASSSPGLALETQYF. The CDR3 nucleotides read TGTGCCAGCAGTTCACCGGGACTAGCGTTAGAGACCCAGTACTTC.

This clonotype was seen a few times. The chain's CDR3 is CASSLSTGGNQPQHF. CDR3 nucleotides: TGCGCCAGCAGCTTGTCGACAGGGGGCAATCAGCCCCAGCATTTT. This chain connects TRBV5-1 to TRBJ1-5, with TRBD1 matching 8 bases. The V gene's germline CDR1 is SGHRS and CDR2 YFSETQ. V shed 1 base, J shed 2 bases, and the junction held 2 bases outside the gene matches. The CDR3 is made up of 15 amino acids. Full variable domain (rest looked up from reference TRBV5-1 and TRBJ1-5): KAGVTQTPRYLIKTRGQQVTLSCSPISGHRSVSWYQQTPGQGLQFLFEYFSETQRNKGNFPGRFSGRQFSNSRSEMNVSTLELGDSALYLCASSLSTGGNQPQHFGDGTRLSIL.

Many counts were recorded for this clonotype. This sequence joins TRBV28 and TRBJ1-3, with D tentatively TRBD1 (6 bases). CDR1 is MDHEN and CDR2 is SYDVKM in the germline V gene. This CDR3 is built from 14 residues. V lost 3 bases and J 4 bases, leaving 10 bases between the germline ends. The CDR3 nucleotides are TGTGCCAGCAGTTTTGCAGGGACAGGAAACACCATATATTTT. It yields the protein CASSFAGTGNTIYF.

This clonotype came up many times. The CDR3 nucleotides are TGTGCCAGCAAGGAGGCGGGACAGGCGGGAGATACGCAGTATTTT. It yields the protein CASKEAGQAGDTQYF. The rearrangement joins TRBV11-2 to TRBJ2-3; 8 bases are a match to TRBD1. V shed 7 bases, J shed 5 bases, and the junction held 11 bases outside the gene matches. The CDR3 covers 15 residues. Per the germline V gene, CDR1 is SGHAT and CDR2 is FQNNGV.

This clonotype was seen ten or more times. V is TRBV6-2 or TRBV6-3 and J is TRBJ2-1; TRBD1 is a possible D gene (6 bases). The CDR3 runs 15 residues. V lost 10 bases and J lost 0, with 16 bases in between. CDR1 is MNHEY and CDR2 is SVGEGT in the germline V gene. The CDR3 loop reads CATSGAGRSYNEQFF. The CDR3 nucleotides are TGTGCCACCTCAGGGGCAGGCCGCTCCTACAATGAGCAGTTCTTC.